These 29 T cell receptor beta chains were sequenced from one sample in a study of PD-1 blockade in classical Hodgkin lymphoma. Sample time point: cycle 4 day 1 (C4D1), after 6 weeks of nivolumab. No patient escaped relapse after autologous stem cell transplantation, and brentuximab vedotin exposure varied. Investigators isolated CD4+ T cells from thawed PBMCs through magnetic negative selection. Assay: immunoSEQ multiplex PCR; the TCRdb copy retains only in-frame clones and omits some. The sample carries 20,000 or so clones, 83% recorded once. This sample comprised CD4+ T cells from blood, obtained before the fourth cycle of nivolumab. These receptors all stem from a human donor with classical Hodgkin lymphoma.

The genes are TRBV10-3 and TRBJ1-2; D is perhaps TRBD1 (5 bases). Germline V gene data show CDR1 as ENHRY and CDR2 as SYGVKD. This CDR3 is built from 13 residues. V was cut by 9 bases and J by 4 bases, with 15 bases left in between. This CDR3 reads CAISTVGGYGYTF. CDR3 nucleotide sequence: TGTGCCATATCGACTGTCGGGGGCTATGGCTACACCTTC.

This clone was seen just once. V gene TRBV4-1 combines with J gene TRBJ2-1; 10 bases agree with TRBD2. Trimming cost V 1 base and J 6 bases; bases outside gene matches: 9. The CDR3 is made up of 17 amino acids. Germline V CDR1 and CDR2: MGHRA, YSYEKL. The CDR3: CASSQGLAGVFGNEQFF. DNA of the CDR3: TGCGCCAGCAGCCAAGGCCTAGCGGGAGTCTTCGGCAATGAGCAGTTCTTC.

The chain uses TRBV2 and TRBJ2-7, with D hard to call. In germline, CDR1 is SNHLY, CDR2 FYNNEI. Between the trimmed V and J ends, which lost 2 bases and 0 bases, there was a span of 8 bases. CDR3 length equals 14 residues. In nucleotides, the CDR3 is TGTGCCAGCAGTGAAAGGGTTTTCTCCTACGAGCAGTACTTC. It codes for CASSERVFSYEQYF.

The chain links TRBV19 to TRBJ2-7, with TRBD1 as a possible D gene (6 bases). CDR3 length: 15 residues. The V gene's germline CDR1 is LNHDA and CDR2 SQIVND (reference sequence). V lost 10 bases, J lost 3 bases, and 22 bases lay in between. In DNA form, the CDR3 reads TGTGCCATCCCCACAGCAGGGGTGGCGGTCTACGAGCAGTACTTC. Protein sequence: CAIPTAGVAVYEQYF.

This chain uses TRBV28 with TRBJ1-4, with D possibly being TRBD1 (6 bases). The germline gives CDR1 MDHEN, CDR2 SYDVKM. This CDR3 is built from 15 residues. The V gene lost 2 bases and the J gene lost 6 bases, with 13 bases spanning the gap. This CDR3 is CASSLVGGPYEKLFF. The CDR3 coding sequence is TGTGCCAGCAGTTTAGTCGGGGGGCCCTATGAAAAACTGTTTTTT.

This clone was counted only a few times. This chain joins TRBV5-4 and TRBJ1-5, with 9 bases fitting TRBD1. The CDR3 runs to 14 residues. V shed 4 bases, J shed 4 bases, and the junction held 3 bases outside the gene matches. Germline V lookup: CDR1 SGHNT, CDR2 YYREEE (reference sequence). CDR3 amino acids: CASSRDRANQPQHF. The CDR3 region has the DNA TGTGCCAGCAGCCGGGACAGGGCGAATCAGCCCCAGCATTTT.

The chain joins TRBV11-2 to TRBJ1-4, with no clear D. This CDR3 region has 15 residues. The V end was cut by 3 bases, the J end by 7 bases, with 15 bases between. Germline CDR1 and CDR2: SGHAT and FQNNGV. The CDR3 region is CASSLSTSRVEKLFF. Here the CDR3 DNA reads TGTGCCAGCAGCTTGAGCACCTCGAGGGTTGAAAAACTGTTTTTT.

In DNA, the CDR3 is TGTGCCAGCAGCCCGGGACTAGCGATGTACCAAGAGACCCAGTACTTC. Translated, it gives CASSPGLAMYQETQYF. This chain links TRBV5-4 with TRBJ2-5; 10 bases map to TRBD2. The trim removed 4 bases at V and 0 bases at J, leaving 6 bases unmatched. Germline lookup yields CDR1 SGHNT and CDR2 YYREEE (reference sequence). The CDR3 consists of 16 residues. The variable domain in full, completed from reference TRBV5-4 and TRBJ2-5, reads ETGVTQSPTHLIKTRGQQVTLRCSSQSGHNTVSWYQQALGQGPQFIFQYYREEENGRGNFPPRFSGLQFPNYSSELNVNALELDDSALYLCASSPGLAMYQETQYFGPGTRLLVL.

The chain combines TRBV2 with TRBJ2-2, with D possibly being TRBD2 (6 bases). Germline values: CDR1 SNHLY, CDR2 FYNNEI. V was clipped by 6 bases and J by 4 bases, with 18 bases between them. There are 16 residues in the CDR3. This chain's CDR3 is CASSPPGVYGTGELFF. CDR3 in DNA: TGTGCCAGCAGCCCCCCGGGGGTGTACGGCACCGGGGAGCTGTTTTTT.

The chain is built from TRBV25-1 and TRBJ1-1; 8 bases line up with TRBD1. Trimming removed 4 bases from V and 4 bases from J; junction bases left unmatched: 8. The CDR3 consists of 15 residues. Germline-derived CDR1 and CDR2 are MGHDK and SYGVNS. CDR3 sequence: CASSVPGGIGTEAFF. DNA for the CDR3: TGTGCCAGCAGTGTACCAGGGGGCATCGGCACTGAAGCTTTCTTT. The variable domain in full, with the rest retrieved from reference TRBV25-1 and TRBJ1-1, is EADIYQTPRYLVIGTGKKITLECSQTMGHDKMYWYQQDPGMELHLIHYSYGVNSTEKGDLSSESTVSRIRTEHFPLTLESARPSHTSQYLCASSVPGGIGTEAFFGQGTRLTVV.

Concerning this clone itself: At the DNA level, this CDR3 is encoded by other sequences in the same sample as well. The chain has TRBV30 and TRBJ1-1, with a tentative D call TRBD1 (6 bases). The CDR3 totals 15 residues. CDR1 GTSNPN and CDR2 SVGIG come from the germline V gene (reference sequence). Trimming took 4 bases from V and 1 from J, leaving 16 bases between them. CDR3 coding DNA: TGTGCCTGGACAGGGGTTGGTACATCGAACACTGAAGCTTTCTTT. Its translation is CAWTGVGTSNTEAFF.

This clone was found once. This chain joins TRBV28 and TRBJ1-5; 7 bases map to TRBD1. J lost 6 bases, V lost 4 bases, and 6 bases had no gene match. Germline-derived CDR1 and CDR2 are MDHEN and SYDVKM. The CDR3 length is 14 residues. The CDR3 sequence is CASSSGGPVQPQHF. The CDR3 DNA is TGTGCCAGCAGTTCAGGGGGACCAGTTCAGCCCCAGCATTTT.

The chain joins TRBV4-1 to TRBJ2-2; TRBD2 agrees at 9 bases. J was trimmed by 3 bases and V by 5 bases; bases with no gene match: 19. CDR3 length equals 20 residues. Germline V lookup: CDR1 MGHRA, CDR2 YSYEKL. The CDR3, as DNA: TGCGCCAGCAGCACTAAGGGGGGACCTAGCGGGATCCATTACACCGGGGAGCTGTTTTTT. Its protein product is CASSTKGGPSGIHYTGELFF.

This clone was recorded a few times. This rearrangement joins TRBV5-6 to TRBJ2-7; no reliable D call. Trimming shortened V by 4 bases and J by 2 bases, and 13 bases separated the two germline ends. The CDR3 runs to 14 residues. Germline-derived CDR1 and CDR2 are SGHDT and YYEEEE. The CDR3 DNA follows: TGTGCCAGCAGCCTGCCGGGCTTTCCCTACGAGCAGTACTTC. Translation gives CASSLPGFPYEQYF.

The genes are TRBV6-6 and TRBJ1-2, with D unclear. V was clipped by 6 bases and J by 6 bases, with 17 bases between them. Germline V gene data show CDR1 as MNHNY and CDR2 as SVGAGI (reference sequence). The CDR3 extends over 14 amino acids. CDR3 in amino acids: CASSNPPSADGYTF. Here the CDR3 DNA reads TGTGCCAGCAGCAATCCCCCGAGTGCGGATGGCTACACCTTC.

The chain carries TRBV7-9 and TRBJ2-1; 8 nucleotides line up with TRBD2. CDR3 size: 16 residues. From germline, CDR1 is SEHNR and CDR2 FQNEAQ (reference sequence). V was clipped by 2 bases and J by 6 bases; unmatched bases: 9. The CDR3 reads CASSLLVGRGGNEQFF. In DNA form, the CDR3 reads TGTGCCAGCAGCTTATTAGTGGGTCGGGGGGGCAATGAGCAGTTCTTC.

The rearrangement uses TRBV14 and TRBJ2-7; no definite D call. CDR1 and CDR2 (germline): SGHDN, FVKESK. The germline V and J ends were trimmed by 3 bases and 5 bases, with 14 bases remaining between them. The CDR3 runs 14 residues. Here the CDR3 DNA reads TGTGCCAGCAGCCAGTCTCTAGTAACCCACGAGCAGTACTTC. Translating it yields CASSQSLVTHEQYF.

This sequence joins TRBV27 and TRBJ1-2, with no clear D. The CDR3 totals 15 residues. The germline gives CDR1 MNHEY, CDR2 SMNVEV (reference sequence). Deletions cut 2 bases from V and 4 bases from J, with 14 bases between. CDR3 DNA: TGTGCCAGCAGTTTAAAAGGAGGGTCGGGCTATGGCTACACCTTC. Protein product: CASSLKGGSGYGYTF.

The V gene is TRBV5-1, the J gene TRBJ2-1; 10 nucleotides line up with TRBD2. J lost 15 bases, V lost 2 bases, and 5 bases had no gene match. This CDR3 is built from 12 residues. Germline V gives CDR1 SGHRS, CDR2 YFSETQ. The CDR3 loop reads CASSLLAGILFF. The CDR3, as DNA: TGCGCCAGCAGCTTACTAGCGGGGATTCTGTTCTTC.

DNA for the CDR3: TGTGCCAGCAGTGTCGGAGGGCCAGGCGGGACCGGGGAGCTGTTTTTT. It translates to CASSVGGPGGTGELFF. The V and J genes are TRBV27 and TRBJ2-2; TRBD2 might be the D (6 bases). The CDR3 runs to 16 residues. CDR1 is MNHEY and CDR2 is SMNVEV in the germline V gene (reference sequence). Between the trimmed V and J ends, which lost 5 bases and 5 bases, there was a span of 18 bases.

This chain connects TRBV6-1 to TRBJ2-2, with unresolved D. V lost 8 bases, J lost 5 bases, and 9 bases lay in between. This CDR3 has 12 amino acids. From germline, CDR1 is MNHNS and CDR2 SASEGT. In DNA form, the CDR3 reads TGTGCCAGCGGTTGGCCGACCGGGGAGCTGTTTTTT. This gives the protein CASGWPTGELFF.

This sequence joins TRBV2 and TRBJ1-2; D possibly corresponds to TRBD1 (6 bases). The CDR3 contains 14 residues. Germline V gene lookup returns CDR1 SNHLY and CDR2 FYNNEI. V lost 0 bases and J 7 bases, leaving 12 bases between the germline ends. This CDR3 is CASSEAPGGLGYTF. CDR3 in DNA: TGTGCCAGCAGTGAAGCCCCCGGGGGGCTTGGCTACACCTTC.

V is TRBV5-4 and J is TRBJ2-5; a possible D gene is TRBD1 (5 bases). The CDR3 has 13 amino acids. Germline V gives CDR1 SGHNT, CDR2 YYREEE (reference sequence). V was trimmed by 5 bases and J by 2 bases, leaving 10 bases between them. The DNA of the CDR3 is TGTGCCAGCAGTTCGAACAGGCAAGAGACCCAGTACTTC. As protein: CASSSNRQETQYF. The full variable domain, in which reference TRBV5-4 and TRBJ2-5 provide the parts outside the CDR3, is ETGVTQSPTHLIKTRGQQVTLRCSSQSGHNTVSWYQQALGQGPQFIFQYYREEENGRGNFPPRFSGLQFPNYSSELNVNALELDDSALYLCASSSNRQETQYFGPGTRLLVL.

The genes are TRBV5-1 and TRBJ2-1; 8 bases agree with TRBD1. The CDR3 loop spans 14 amino acids. V gave up 4 bases and J gave up 10 bases; unmatched junction bases: 10. CDR1 SGHRS and CDR2 YFSETQ come from the germline V gene. In nucleotides, the CDR3 is TGCGCCAGCAGCAAATCGACAGGGGTTGGCGAGCAGTTCTTC. Its protein is CASSKSTGVGEQFF.

V gene TRBV6-6 combines with J gene TRBJ2-3, with D tentatively TRBD2 (6 bases). The CDR3 runs 16 residues. V was trimmed by 0 bases and J by 2 bases, leaving 12 bases between them. The germline V gene has CDR1 MNHNY and CDR2 SVGAGI (reference sequence). The CDR3 sequence is CASSYSFSSDTDTQYF. The CDR3 region has the DNA TGTGCCAGCAGTTACTCGTTTTCTAGCGACACAGATACGCAGTATTTT.

As DNA, the CDR3 is TGTGCCAGCAGCAAAGATCGGGTTTCCACTGAAGCTTTCTTT. Amino acid sequence: CASSKDRVSTEAFF. V usage is TRBV21-1 and J usage is TRBJ1-1. TRBV21-1 is a pseudogene segment. The length of the CDR3 is 14 residues.

The rearrangement links TRBV7-8 to TRBJ2-7; D perhaps matches TRBD2 (5 bases). The ends were cut back, 5 bases at V and 2 bases at J, with 19 bases in the middle. Looked up from germline, CDR1 is SGHVS and CDR2 is FQNEAQ. The CDR3 spans 16 residues. The CDR3: CASSPRGVGVPYEQYF. In DNA, the CDR3 is TGTGCCAGCAGCCCCAGAGGTGTGGGAGTACCCTACGAGCAGTACTTC.

The chain employs TRBV28 and TRBJ1-5, with D possibly matching TRBD1 (6 bases). The CDR3 is made up of 12 amino acids. V shed 7 bases and J shed 5 bases, with 9 bases lying between them. Per the germline V gene, CDR1 is MDHEN and CDR2 is SYDVKM. The CDR3 bases are TGTGCCAGCAAAGGGGGGGATCAGCCCCAGCATTTT. Its translation is CASKGGDQPQHF.

The gene calls are TRBV7-9 and TRBJ2-5; 7 positions match TRBD1. The CDR3 sequence is 15 residues long. Germline-derived CDR1 and CDR2 are SEHNR and FQNEAQ (reference sequence). V lost 4 bases, J lost 5 bases, and 10 bases stayed unmatched. CDR3 residues: CASSSNRGWAETQYF. The CDR3 DNA sequence: TGTGCCAGCAGCTCCAACAGGGGTTGGGCGGAGACCCAGTACTTC.